Below, 2 T cell receptor beta chains from the same sample are listed, as sequenced in a study of blood T cell repertoires in COVID-19. The assay was immunoSEQ multiplex PCR, and TCRdb's table has in-frame clones only and misses some. The sample shows 150,000 to 200,000 clones, approximately 92% of them seen only once. The sample consisted of peripheral blood. The source of these receptors is a man aged 25 to 40 with COVID-19, enrolled during active disease.

CDR3 amino acids: CASSYPGGSHNEQFF. The CDR3 region has the DNA TGTGCCAGCAGTTACCCGGGGGGTAGCCACAATGAGCAGTTCTTC. The J gene is TRBJ2-1, the V gene TRBV6-5; 7 nucleotides match TRBD2. With 2 bases clipped from V and 5 bases from J, the junction kept 6 bases outside the gene matches. There are 15 residues in the CDR3. CDR1 MNHEY and CDR2 SVGAGI come from the germline V gene.

The CDR3 loop is CASTTPGQGRETQYF. The CDR3 DNA sequence: TGCGCCAGCACTACCCCGGGGCAGGGGCGGGAGACCCAGTACTTC. V is TRBV5-1 and J is TRBJ2-5; the D gene is possibly TRBD1 (6 bases). The ends were cut back, 6 bases at V and 5 bases at J, with 20 bases in the middle. Germline CDR1 SGHRS, CDR2 YFSETQ. The CDR3 contains 15 residues.